This is a list of T cell receptor beta chains from one sample in a study of T cell responses to AZD1222 COVID-19 vaccine. Sequenced by immunoSEQ multiplex PCR; TCRdb stores in-frame clones only, minus some. The table has about 93,000 clones, roughly nine tenths seen once. Sequencing used peripheral blood, obtained 28 days after the second AZD1222 dose. These receptors originate from an adult who received the AZD1222 COVID-19 vaccine. CDR3s include the opening cysteine and the closing phenylalanine or tryptophan. Each record gives: V gene, clone size, J gene, D gene, CDR3 protein, CDR3 DNA. D genes are given only for firm matches. A clone size is listed for some rows: how often the clone was seen (once, few, many), or a class if it is expanded.

V: TRBV18
size: once
J: TRBJ1-3
D: NA
CDR3: CASSSQNPSGNTIYF
DNA: TGTGCCAGCTCCTCACAGAACCCCTCTGGAAACACCATATATTTT

V: TRBV29-1
size: few
J: TRBJ1-2
D: NA
CDR3: CSARGGYGYTF
DNA: TGCAGCGCCAGGGGAGGCTATGGCTACACCTTC

V: TRBV4-1
size: once
J: TRBJ1-1
D: TRBD1
CDR3: CASSPSGQGAGTEAFF
DNA: TGCGCCAGCAGCCCCTCGGGACAGGGTGCAGGCACTGAAGCTTTCTTT

V: TRBV5-1
size: once
J: TRBJ2-5
D: TRBD2
CDR3: CASSRGTSGSKRETQYF
DNA: TGCGCCAGCAGCCGCGGGACTAGCGGGAGTAAAAGGGAGACCCAGTACTTC

V: TRBV29-1
size: NA
J: TRBJ1-2
D: NA
CDR3: CSVVAARSYGYTF
DNA: TGCAGCGTTGTGGCGGCGAGAAGCTATGGCTACACCTTC

V: TRBV7-8
size: once
J: TRBJ1-1
D: TRBD1
CDR3: CASSLAERDRWFFEAFF
DNA: TGTGCCAGCAGCTTAGCGGAGAGGGACAGGTGGTTTTTCGAAGCTTTCTTT

V: TRBV6-1
size: NA
J: TRBJ1-6
D: NA
CDR3: CASSEGSLGGSPLHF
DNA: TGTGCCAGCAGTGAAGGTTCCCTGGGTGGATCACCCCTCCACTTT

V: TRBV10-3
size: NA
J: TRBJ1-2
D: NA
CDR3: CAISDGNNYGYTF
DNA: TGTGCCATCAGTGACGGGAATAACTATGGCTACACCTTC

V: TRBV9
size: NA
J: TRBJ1-3
D: NA
CDR3: CASSVAGISGNTIYF
DNA: TGTGCCAGCAGCGTAGCTGGGATCTCTGGAAACACCATATATTTT

V: TRBV2
size: NA
J: TRBJ1-2
D: NA
CDR3: CASSGVNYGYTF
DNA: TGTGCCAGCAGTGGGGTGAACTATGGCTACACCTTC

V: TRBV11-3
size: NA
J: TRBJ2-3
D: NA
CDR3: CASSFTITDTQYF
DNA: TGTGCCAGCAGTTTTACTATCACAGATACGCAGTATTTT